Presented here are 2 T cell receptor beta chains from one specimen sequenced in a study of T cells after yellow fever vaccination. TCRdb itself ran the 5' RACE reads through MiXCR, one entry per CDR3 protein. This sample carries approximately 330,000 distinct CDR3 sequences, about 4% of them seen once, and the ten largest clones take around 24%. Specimen: PBMCs, collected 5 days after the yellow fever booster vaccination. Receptors originate from a man aged 18-30 years who received the YFV17D yellow fever vaccine.

There are a few counts of this clonotype. This sequence joins TRBV25-1 and TRBJ2-2; D perhaps matches TRBD2 (6 bases). The V and J ends lost 2 bases and 7 bases respectively, with 11 bases between them. The V gene's germline CDR1 is MGHDK and CDR2 SYGVNS. There are 14 residues in the CDR3. The CDR3 DNA reads as TGTGCCAGCAGTGAAGTTAGGGACTTCGGGGAGCTGTTTTTT. It specifies CASSEVRDFGELFF.

The sample holds many counts of this clonotype. The CDR3 nucleotides are TGTGCCAGCAGTTCCAGGGGGCCAGGGTCACCCCTCCACTTT. Protein: CASSSRGPGSPLHF. This chain joins TRBV6-6 and TRBJ1-6, with 8 bases aligning to TRBD1. This CDR3 comprises 14 residues. Germline CDR1 reads MNHNY; CDR2 reads SVGAGI (reference sequence). V shed 4 bases and J 10 bases; nucleotides not matched to a gene: 6.